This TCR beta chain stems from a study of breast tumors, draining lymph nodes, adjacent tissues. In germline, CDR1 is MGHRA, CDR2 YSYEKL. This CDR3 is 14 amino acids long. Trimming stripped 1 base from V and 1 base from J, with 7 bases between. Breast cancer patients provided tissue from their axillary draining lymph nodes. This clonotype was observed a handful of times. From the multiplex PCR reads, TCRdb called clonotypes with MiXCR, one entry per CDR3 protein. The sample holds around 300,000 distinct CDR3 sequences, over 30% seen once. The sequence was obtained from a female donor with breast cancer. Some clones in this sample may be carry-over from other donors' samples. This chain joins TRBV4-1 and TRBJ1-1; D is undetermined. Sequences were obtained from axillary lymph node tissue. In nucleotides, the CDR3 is TGCGCCAGCAGCCAAGTAGGGAGGAACACTGAAGCTTTCTTT. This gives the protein CASSQVGRNTEAFF.